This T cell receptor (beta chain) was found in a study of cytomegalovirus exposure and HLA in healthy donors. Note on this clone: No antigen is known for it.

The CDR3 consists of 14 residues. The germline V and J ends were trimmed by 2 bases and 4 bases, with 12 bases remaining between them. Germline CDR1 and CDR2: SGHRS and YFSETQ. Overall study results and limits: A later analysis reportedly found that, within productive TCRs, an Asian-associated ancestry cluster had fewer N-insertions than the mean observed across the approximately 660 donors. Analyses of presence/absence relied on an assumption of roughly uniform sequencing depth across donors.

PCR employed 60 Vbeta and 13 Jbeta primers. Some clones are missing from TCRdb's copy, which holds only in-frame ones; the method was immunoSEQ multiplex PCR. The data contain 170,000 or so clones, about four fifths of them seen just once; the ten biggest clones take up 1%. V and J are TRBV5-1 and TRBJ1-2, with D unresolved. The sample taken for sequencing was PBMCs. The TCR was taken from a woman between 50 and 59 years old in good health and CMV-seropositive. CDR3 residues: CASSFDREGYGYTF. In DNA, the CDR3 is TGCGCCAGCAGCTTCGATCGGGAGGGCTATGGCTACACCTTC. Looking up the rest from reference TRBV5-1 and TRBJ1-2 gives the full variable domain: KAGVTQTPRYLIKTRGQQVTLSCSPISGHRSVSWYQQTPGQGLQFLFEYFSETQRNKGNFPGRFSGRQFSNSRSEMNVSTLELGDSALYLCASSFDREGYGYTFGSGTRLTVV.